The rows below give T cell receptor beta chains drawn from one sample of a study of shared clonotypes between healthy human individuals. Clones were sequenced by immunoSEQ multiplex PCR, and TCRdb holds only the in-frame ones, with some missing. The profile shows about half a million clones, around 85% of them singletons. Sequenced: PBMCs. The receptors here all came from a woman aged 40 to 50 in good health. Some clones in this sample may be carry-over from other donors' samples. CDR3s include the opening cysteine and the closing phenylalanine or tryptophan. The D gene is left open where the match is weak. Expanded clones get a size class; other rows say once, few or many, or leave the size out.

d_call: -
j_call: TRBJ2-5
v_call: TRBV28
clone_size: -
cdr3_nt: TGTGCCAGCAGTCCCGGAGGGGAAGAGACCCAGTACTTC
cdr3_aa: CASSPGGEETQYF

d_call: TRBD1
j_call: TRBJ2-7
v_call: TRBV5-4
clone_size: once
cdr3_nt: TGTGCCAGCACCCGGGACAGGGGCTCCTACGAGCAGTACTTC
cdr3_aa: CASTRDRGSYEQYF

d_call: -
j_call: TRBJ1-6
v_call: TRBV7-2
clone_size: -
cdr3_nt: TGTGCCAGCAGCTTAGGCGGTAATTCACCCCTCCACTTT
cdr3_aa: CASSLGGNSPLHF

d_call: -
j_call: TRBJ1-5
v_call: TRBV29-1
clone_size: -
cdr3_nt: TGCAGCGTTAAGGACAGCAATCAGCCCCAGCATTTT
cdr3_aa: CSVKDSNQPQHF

d_call: TRBD2
j_call: TRBJ2-7
v_call: TRBV28
clone_size: -
cdr3_nt: TGTGCCAGCAGTGCTCCCCGGGGAGGGGTAACGGACGAGCAGTACTTC
cdr3_aa: CASSAPRGGVTDEQYF

d_call: TRBD1
j_call: TRBJ2-5
v_call: TRBV5-1
clone_size: -
cdr3_nt: TGCGCCAGCAGGCAGACCGGGACAGGGCAAGAGACCCAGTACTTC
cdr3_aa: CASRQTGTGQETQYF

d_call: TRBD2
j_call: TRBJ2-1
v_call: TRBV5-6
clone_size: -
cdr3_nt: TGTGCCAGCAGCACCCCCTGGGGAGGGAGCTCCTTCTCCTACAATGAGCAGTTCTTC
cdr3_aa: CASSTPWGGSSFSYNEQFF

d_call: -
j_call: TRBJ1-3
v_call: TRBV19
clone_size: -
cdr3_nt: TGTGCCAGTAGTCGCACCGGGACAAACTCTGGAAACACCATATATTTT
cdr3_aa: CASSRTGTNSGNTIYF

d_call: -
j_call: TRBJ1-5
v_call: TRBV18
clone_size: -
cdr3_nt: TGTGCCAGCTCACCGGGCAAGGATCAGCCCCAGCATTTT
cdr3_aa: CASSPGKDQPQHF

d_call: -
j_call: TRBJ1-2
v_call: TRBV18
clone_size: -
cdr3_nt: TGTGCCAGCTCACCGGGATCGGCCGGGTCAGGCTACACCTTC
cdr3_aa: CASSPGSAGSGYTF

d_call: TRBD1
j_call: TRBJ2-5
v_call: TRBV28
clone_size: many
cdr3_nt: TGTGCCAGCAGTGCCGGGACAGGGTACTCCCAAGAGACCCAGTACTTC
cdr3_aa: CASSAGTGYSQETQYF

d_call: -
j_call: TRBJ2-2
v_call: TRBV7-8
clone_size: once
cdr3_nt: TGTGGCACGACCCCCACAGCGAACACCGGGGAGCTGTTTTTT
cdr3_aa: CGTTPTANTGELFF

d_call: TRBD2
j_call: TRBJ2-7
v_call: TRBV28
clone_size: -
cdr3_nt: TGTGCCTCCCGGGACTATGGCGAGCAGTACTTC
cdr3_aa: CASRDYGEQYF

d_call: TRBD1
j_call: TRBJ2-3
v_call: TRBV11-2
clone_size: -
cdr3_nt: TGTGCCAGCAGCCCCGGACAGGGGGTCGCAGATACGCAGTATTTT
cdr3_aa: CASSPGQGVADTQYF

d_call: TRBD2
j_call: TRBJ2-1
v_call: TRBV4-1
clone_size: -
cdr3_nt: TGCGCCAGCAGCCCCCGACTAGCGGGAGGGATAAATGAGCAGTTCTTC
cdr3_aa: CASSPRLAGGINEQFF

d_call: -
j_call: TRBJ2-7
v_call: TRBV15
clone_size: once
cdr3_nt: TGTGCCACCAGCAGAGATCAAATACGACAGGCGATCTCCTACGAGCAGTACTTC
cdr3_aa: CATSRDQIRQAISYEQYF

d_call: TRBD1
j_call: TRBJ2-6
v_call: TRBV28
clone_size: -
cdr3_nt: TGTGCCAGCAGTCCCTCGAAGGGGGCCAGGGCCAACGTCCTGACTTTC
cdr3_aa: CASSPSKGARANVLTF

d_call: -
j_call: TRBJ1-2
v_call: TRBV9
clone_size: -
cdr3_nt: TGTGCCAGCAGCGTAGACCCTGACTGCTGTGGCTACACCTTC
cdr3_aa: CASSVDPDCCGYTF

d_call: -
j_call: TRBJ1-4
v_call: TRBV7-9
clone_size: -
cdr3_nt: TGTGCCAGCAGCTTTGGAGGGACCGATAATGAAAAACTGTTTTTT
cdr3_aa: CASSFGGTDNEKLFF

d_call: TRBD1
j_call: TRBJ1-2
v_call: TRBV30
clone_size: -
cdr3_nt: TGTGCCTGGAGTGTAGGGGGCCTCTATGGCTACACCTTC
cdr3_aa: CAWSVGGLYGYTF

d_call: -
j_call: TRBJ1-4
v_call: TRBV5-1
clone_size: -
cdr3_nt: TGCGCCAGCAGCTTTCAGAGTGCAACTAATGAAAAACTGTTTTTT
cdr3_aa: CASSFQSATNEKLFF

d_call: TRBD2
j_call: TRBJ2-1
v_call: TRBV9
clone_size: -
cdr3_nt: TGTGCCAGCAGCGTAGGCGGGAGGGGTGAGCAGTTCTTC
cdr3_aa: CASSVGGRGEQFF

d_call: -
j_call: TRBJ2-1
v_call: TRBV28
clone_size: -
cdr3_nt: TGTGCCAGCAGTTTGGGGCAAAGGGGGTACAATGAGCAGTTCTTC
cdr3_aa: CASSLGQRGYNEQFF

d_call: -
j_call: TRBJ1-2
v_call: TRBV7-2
clone_size: -
cdr3_nt: TGTGCCAGCAGCCTCCGACAGTATGGCTACACCTTC
cdr3_aa: CASSLRQYGYTF

d_call: TRBD2
j_call: TRBJ2-5
v_call: TRBV6-6
clone_size: many
cdr3_nt: TGTGCCAGCAGAAAAGCGGGAGAAGAGACCCAGTACTTC
cdr3_aa: CASRKAGEETQYF

d_call: -
j_call: TRBJ2-5
v_call: TRBV5-4
clone_size: -
cdr3_nt: TGTGCCAGCAGCTTGAGTGAACAAAGGGTGGCAGAGACCCAGTACTTC
cdr3_aa: CASSLSEQRVAETQYF

d_call: -
j_call: TRBJ1-2
v_call: TRBV6-6
clone_size: once
cdr3_nt: TGTGCCAGCACCTCCGGGACGGGCTATGGCTACACCTTC
cdr3_aa: CASTSGTGYGYTF

d_call: TRBD1
j_call: TRBJ1-5
v_call: TRBV28
clone_size: -
cdr3_nt: TGTGCCAGCAGTCTCAGACAGGGAAGCCAGCCCCAGCATTTT
cdr3_aa: CASSLRQGSQPQHF

d_call: -
j_call: TRBJ2-2
v_call: TRBV7-6
clone_size: once
cdr3_nt: TGTGCCAGCAGCCAGCAGACTGGGACAACGAACACCGGGGAGCTGTTTTTT
cdr3_aa: CASSQQTGTTNTGELFF

d_call: -
j_call: TRBJ2-2
v_call: TRBV28
clone_size: -
cdr3_nt: TGTGCCAGCAGTCGTTGGGTTACCGGGGAGCTGTTTTTT
cdr3_aa: CASSRWVTGELFF

d_call: TRBD1
j_call: TRBJ2-2
v_call: TRBV12-5
clone_size: -
cdr3_nt: TGTGCTAGTGGTCCGGGACAGGGGGACACCGGGGAGCTGTTTTTT
cdr3_aa: CASGPGQGDTGELFF

d_call: TRBD2
j_call: TRBJ2-7
v_call: TRBV4-3
clone_size: few
cdr3_nt: TGCGCCAGCAGCCAAGAACCCGGGACTAAGCAGTACTTC
cdr3_aa: CASSQEPGTKQYF

d_call: TRBD1
j_call: TRBJ1-5
v_call: TRBV2
clone_size: once
cdr3_nt: TGTGCCAGCTGCAGGGGGCATGATCAGCCCCAGCATTTT
cdr3_aa: CASCRGHDQPQHF

d_call: -
j_call: TRBJ2-3
v_call: TRBV6-4
clone_size: few
cdr3_nt: TGTGCCAGCAGTGATAATGGGGCCGCAGATACGCAGTATTTT
cdr3_aa: CASSDNGAADTQYF

d_call: -
j_call: TRBJ2-6
v_call: TRBV7-3
clone_size: -
cdr3_nt: TGTGCCAGCAGCTTATCCTCTGGGGCCAACGTCCTGACTTTC
cdr3_aa: CASSLSSGANVLTF

d_call: -
j_call: TRBJ1-2
v_call: TRBV7-9
clone_size: -
cdr3_nt: TGTGCCAGCAGCTTAAGAACCACCTCGTTGATCTATGGCTACACCTTC
cdr3_aa: CASSLRTTSLIYGYTF

d_call: TRBD1
j_call: TRBJ2-5
v_call: TRBV2
clone_size: few
cdr3_nt: TGTGCCAGCAGCGCCGGGACAGAAGAGACCCAGTACTTC
cdr3_aa: CASSAGTEETQYF

d_call: TRBD1
j_call: TRBJ2-7
v_call: TRBV18
clone_size: -
cdr3_nt: TGTGCCAGCTCACCACGGGACAGGGGTTCTACCTACGAGCAGTACTTC
cdr3_aa: CASSPRDRGSTYEQYF

d_call: -
j_call: TRBJ1-6
v_call: TRBV7-2
clone_size: once
cdr3_nt: TGTGCCAGCAGCTTAACGGGGGGGAGTAATAATTCACCCCTCCACTTT
cdr3_aa: CASSLTGGSNNSPLHF

d_call: -
j_call: TRBJ1-5
v_call: TRBV2
clone_size: -
cdr3_nt: TGTGCCAGCAGAGCCCAGGGTACGAGCAATCAGCCCCAGCATTTT
cdr3_aa: CASRAQGTSNQPQHF

d_call: -
j_call: TRBJ1-5
v_call: TRBV2
clone_size: -
cdr3_nt: TGTGCCAGCAGTAGGGCCCTTAGCAATCAGCCCCAGCATTTT
cdr3_aa: CASSRALSNQPQHF

d_call: TRBD2
j_call: TRBJ2-1
v_call: TRBV28
clone_size: -
cdr3_nt: TGTGCCACCCTTTCACTAGCGGGATTTAATCGGGAGCAGTTCTTC
cdr3_aa: CATLSLAGFNREQFF

d_call: -
j_call: TRBJ1-4
v_call: TRBV9
clone_size: -
cdr3_nt: TGTGCCAGCAGCGGAACCGAGAACCCAGGAACGGGTGAAAAACTGTTTTTT
cdr3_aa: CASSGTENPGTGEKLFF

d_call: -
j_call: TRBJ1-2
v_call: TRBV5-1
clone_size: -
cdr3_nt: TGCGCCAGCAGCTTGGATGGGGGTTCTGATGGCTACACCTTC
cdr3_aa: CASSLDGGSDGYTF

d_call: -
j_call: TRBJ2-1
v_call: TRBV27
clone_size: -
cdr3_nt: TGTGCCAGCAGTGCACAGGGGGTAGCGGGGTACAATGAGCAGTTCTTC
cdr3_aa: CASSAQGVAGYNEQFF